The T cell receptor beta chain under discussion was sequenced for a study of synovial regulatory T cells in juvenile arthritis. The data were produced by immunoSEQ multiplex PCR, yet TCRdb's version contains in-frame clones alone and is incomplete. The sample data list 7,500 to 10,000 clones. Points from the study as a whole: Inflammation-associated Treg cells in blood had less TCR diversity than the remaining blood Treg cells. CDR3 overlap with synovial Tregs was higher for iaTregs than other blood Tregs.

CDR1 is LNHNV and CDR2 is YYDKDF in the germline V gene (reference sequence). This CDR3 spans 13 amino acids. DNA is not on record. A word on this clone: Its antigen is not identified.

The source is a donor younger than 35 with juvenile idiopathic arthritis. The source material was Treg cells from blood. Subset denoted: remaining (HLA-DR-negative) circulating blood Treg cells. V usage is TRBV15 and J usage is TRBJ2-1; TCRdb indicates TRBD1, and absent DNA this call remains unverified. The CDR3 loop is CAPRPGQPNEQFF.